A selection of T cell receptor beta chains follows, all from one sample in a study of T cell responses to AZD1222 COVID-19 vaccine. Produced via immunoSEQ multiplex PCR; TCRdb's table is partial and in-frame only. The sample carries fewer than 140,000 clones, roughly 88% recorded once. The sample in question was peripheral blood, obtained 28 days after the second AZD1222 dose. Receptors were obtained from an adult who received the AZD1222 COVID-19 vaccine. Each CDR3 is given with its conserved first and last residue. The D gene is left open where the match is weak. Clone size is stated in some rows and not others, as once, few, many or a class when expanded.

d_call	clone_size	v_call	j_call	cdr3_aa	cdr3_nt
TRBD1	.	TRBV5-8	TRBJ1-5	CASSVQGGRSNQPQHF	TGTGCCAGCAGCGTCCAGGGGGGCCGAAGCAATCAGCCCCAGCATTTT
.	.	TRBV5-1	TRBJ2-2	CASSLGAGMGTGELFF	TGCGCCAGCAGCCTGGGGGCTGGCATGGGCACCGGGGAGCTGTTTTTT
.	.	TRBV3-1/TRBV3-2	TRBJ1-6	CASSQVWTPYNSPLHF	TGTGCCAGCAGCCAAGTATGGACACCCTATAATTCACCCCTCCACTTT
.	.	TRBV4-1	TRBJ2-1	CASRGGYNEQFF	TGCGCCAGCCGAGGCGGCTACAATGAGCAGTTCTTC
.	.	TRBV6-5	TRBJ1-6	CASRPGYSYNSPLHF	TGTGCCAGCAGACCAGGGTACTCCTATAATTCACCCCTCCACTTT
.	once	TRBV6-6	TRBJ2-1	CASTGQGDHNEQFF	TGTGCCAGCACAGGCCAGGGAGACCACAATGAGCAGTTCTTC
TRBD1	.	TRBV7-9	TRBJ1-2	CASSPGTGGRSNYGYTF	TGTGCCAGCAGCCCTGGGACAGGGGGAAGGTCTAACTATGGCTACACCTTC
.	.	TRBV19	TRBJ2-2	CASSIWGADGELFF	TGTGCCAGTAGTATATGGGGGGCTGACGGGGAGCTGTTTTTT
.	.	TRBV11-2	TRBJ1-6	CASSPDSSYNSPLHF	TGTGCCAGCAGCCCCGACAGCTCCTATAATTCACCCCTCCACTTT
TRBD2	.	TRBV6-4	TRBJ2-1	CASKPSGGEEQFF	TGTGCCAGCAAGCCTAGCGGGGGTGAAGAGCAGTTCTTC
.	.	TRBV27	TRBJ2-1	CASSLSVERTYNEQFF	TGTGCCAGCAGTTTATCTGTGGAACGGACCTACAATGAGCAGTTCTTC
.	.	TRBV30	TRBJ1-1	CAWVPRRGWTEAFF	TGTGCCTGGGTCCCTCGGAGGGGGTGGACTGAAGCTTTCTTT
TRBD1	.	TRBV6-5	TRBJ2-7	CASRSDRAGEQYF	TGTGCCAGCAGATCGGACAGGGCGGGCGAGCAGTACTTC
TRBD1	.	TRBV5-8	TRBJ1-5	CASSPKQGLSNQPQHF	TGTGCCAGCAGCCCTAAACAGGGGTTGAGCAATCAGCCCCAGCATTTT
TRBD1	.	TRBV10-3	TRBJ1-1	CATRTGNTEAFF	TGTGCCACTCGGACAGGGAACACTGAAGCTTTCTTT
.	.	TRBV19	TRBJ1-6	CASSPLASPLHF	TGTGCCAGTAGTCCATTAGCTTCACCCCTCCACTTT
.	.	TRBV5-4	TRBJ1-4	CASSSGHSEKLFF	TGTGCCAGCAGCTCGGGACACTCCGAAAAACTGTTTTTT
.	.	TRBV6-2/TRBV6-3	TRBJ2-3	CASSFESDTQYF	TGTGCCAGCAGTTTCGAGTCAGATACGCAGTATTTT
.	few	TRBV7-2	TRBJ2-5	CASSWYQETQYF	TGTGCCAGCAGCTGGTACCAAGAGACCCAGTACTTC
TRBD1	.	TRBV13	TRBJ1-3	CASSSQGFPGNTIYF	TGTGCCAGCAGCTCACAGGGGTTTCCTGGAAACACCATATATTTT
TRBD1	.	TRBV28	TRBJ1-3	CASRSTGDSGNTIYF	TGTGCCAGCAGGTCTACAGGGGATTCTGGAAACACCATATATTTT
.	.	TRBV6-5	TRBJ2-7	CASSYSSQGTGEQYF	TGTGCCAGCAGTTACTCCTCACAGGGCACTGGGGAGCAGTACTTC
TRBD1	few	TRBV27	TRBJ2-1	CASSRQGSYNEQFF	TGTGCCAGCAGTCGACAGGGTTCCTACAATGAGCAGTTCTTC
TRBD2	.	TRBV9	TRBJ2-1	CASSTQRGLREREQFF	TGTGCCAGCAGCACCCAGCGGGGCCTCAGGGAGCGTGAGCAGTTCTTC
.	.	TRBV29-1	TRBJ1-5	CSVRAGSNQPQHF	TGCAGCGTTCGGGCCGGGAGCAATCAGCCCCAGCATTTT